The clone carrying this TCR beta chain was observed at least ten times. MiXCR, applied by TCRdb to the RACE reads, yields one record per CDR3 protein. The table includes about 290,000 distinct CDR3 sequences, 7.5% to 9% detected once. Documented time point: pre-sensitization, week 0. Documented treatment: therapeutic diphenylcyclopropenone sensitization with weekly scalp DPC. CDR3 size: 13 residues. V was cut by 8 bases and J by 3 bases, with 13 bases left in between. Germline assignment: CDR1 MNHNY and CDR2 SVGAGI (reference sequence). The source of the sample is a study of human T cells and chemical hapten exposure. Study information: There were per-sample TCR yield variations, arising mainly from small pooled library volume differences.

The receptor was isolated from a man aged 18 to 30 with alopecia areata. Some clones in this sample may be carry-over from other donors' samples. This sequence joins TRBV6-6 and TRBJ1-2, with D possibly matching TRBD1 (5 bases). The material sequenced was whole blood, taken in connection with sensitization to the hapten diphenylcyclopropenone (DPC). Here the CDR3 DNA reads TGTGCCAGCGGGGCAGGCGTGCACTATGGCTACACCTTC. Its protein is CASGAGVHYGYTF.